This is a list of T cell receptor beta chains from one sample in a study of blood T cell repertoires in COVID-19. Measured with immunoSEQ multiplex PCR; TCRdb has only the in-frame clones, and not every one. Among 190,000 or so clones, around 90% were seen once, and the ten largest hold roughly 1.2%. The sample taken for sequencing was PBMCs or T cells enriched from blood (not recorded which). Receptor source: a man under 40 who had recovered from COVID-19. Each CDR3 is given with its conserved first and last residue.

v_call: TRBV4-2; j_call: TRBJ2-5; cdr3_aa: CASSQVGLAGAGETQYF
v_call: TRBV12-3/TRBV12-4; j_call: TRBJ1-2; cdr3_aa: CASSYRDGYTF
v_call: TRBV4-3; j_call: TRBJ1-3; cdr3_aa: CASSQGPGAGGNTIYF
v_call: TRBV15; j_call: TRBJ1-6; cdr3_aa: CATSRDLGNSPLHF
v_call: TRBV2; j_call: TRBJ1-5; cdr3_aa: CASSVDRGNQPQHF
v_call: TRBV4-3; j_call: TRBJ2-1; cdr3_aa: CASSQTLSGGSYNEQFF
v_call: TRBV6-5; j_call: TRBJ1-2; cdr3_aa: CASRSLYGYTF
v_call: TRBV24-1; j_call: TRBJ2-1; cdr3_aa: CATSDSGTSGGKVDNEQFF
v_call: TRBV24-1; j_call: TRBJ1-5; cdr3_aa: CATSDSQGAGQPQHF
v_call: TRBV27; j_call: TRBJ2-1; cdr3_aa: CASSLVGSIYNEQFF
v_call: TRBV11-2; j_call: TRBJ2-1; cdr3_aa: CASSLFGQGYDNEQFF
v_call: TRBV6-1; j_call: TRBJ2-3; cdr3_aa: CASSESSGRTDTQYF
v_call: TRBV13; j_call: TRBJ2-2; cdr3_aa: CASSPGARTGELFF
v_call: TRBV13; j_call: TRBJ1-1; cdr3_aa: CASSLGGQGNTEAFF
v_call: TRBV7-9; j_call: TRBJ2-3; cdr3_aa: CASSLNSGRADTQYF
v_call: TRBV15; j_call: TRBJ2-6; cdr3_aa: CATSRDPGGSGANVLTF
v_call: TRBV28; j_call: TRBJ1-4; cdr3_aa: CASTDRRGEKLFF
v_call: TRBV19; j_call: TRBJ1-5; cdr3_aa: CASNYVGGSQPQHF
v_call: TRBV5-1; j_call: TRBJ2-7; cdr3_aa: CASSLLAGNSYEQYF
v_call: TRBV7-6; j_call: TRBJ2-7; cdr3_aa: CASSLGFGAGGPYEQYF
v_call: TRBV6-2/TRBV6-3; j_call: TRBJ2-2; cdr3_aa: CASSHPPTRLLTGELFF
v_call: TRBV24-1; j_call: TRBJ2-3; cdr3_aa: CATSDLVGGRATDTQYF
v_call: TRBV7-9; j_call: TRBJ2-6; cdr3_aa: CASIPSDRLASGANVLTF
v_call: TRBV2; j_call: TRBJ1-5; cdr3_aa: CASGQGLYSNQPQHF
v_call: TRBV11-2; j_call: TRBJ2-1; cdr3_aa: CASKQGVVDEQFF
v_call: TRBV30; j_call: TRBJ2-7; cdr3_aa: CALADRTSYEQYF
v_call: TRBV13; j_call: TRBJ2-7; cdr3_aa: CASSSEGQGPYEQYF
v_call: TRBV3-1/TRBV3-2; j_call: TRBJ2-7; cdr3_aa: CASSQGDDRGNEQYF